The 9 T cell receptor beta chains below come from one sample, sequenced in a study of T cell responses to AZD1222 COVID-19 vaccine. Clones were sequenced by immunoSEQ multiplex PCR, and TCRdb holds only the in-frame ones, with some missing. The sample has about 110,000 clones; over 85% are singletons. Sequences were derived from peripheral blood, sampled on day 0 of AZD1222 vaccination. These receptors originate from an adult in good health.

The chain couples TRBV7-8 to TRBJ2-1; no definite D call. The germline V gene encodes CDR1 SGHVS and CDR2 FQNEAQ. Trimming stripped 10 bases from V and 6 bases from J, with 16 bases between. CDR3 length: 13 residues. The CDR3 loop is CAIRNTMVNEQFF. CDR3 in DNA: TGTGCCATCAGAAACACGATGGTCAATGAGCAGTTCTTC.

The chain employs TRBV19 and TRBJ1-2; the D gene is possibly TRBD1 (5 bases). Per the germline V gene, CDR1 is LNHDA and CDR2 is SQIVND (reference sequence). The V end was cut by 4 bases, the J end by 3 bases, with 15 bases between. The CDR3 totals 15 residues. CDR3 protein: CASSTRGKPYYGYTF. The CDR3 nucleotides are TGTGCCAGTAGTACCCGGGGCAAGCCCTACTATGGCTACACCTTC.

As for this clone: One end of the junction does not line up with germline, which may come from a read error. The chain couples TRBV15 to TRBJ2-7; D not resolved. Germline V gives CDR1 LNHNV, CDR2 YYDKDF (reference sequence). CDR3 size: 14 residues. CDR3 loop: CATGSQRNSYEQYF. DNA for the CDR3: TGTGCCACCGGCAGCCAACGGAACTCCTACGAGCAGTACTTC.

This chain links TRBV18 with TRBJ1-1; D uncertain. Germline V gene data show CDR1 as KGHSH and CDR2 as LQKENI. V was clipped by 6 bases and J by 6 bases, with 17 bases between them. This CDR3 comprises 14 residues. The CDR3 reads CASSPNPRASEAFF. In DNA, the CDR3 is TGTGCCAGCTCCCCCAATCCGCGGGCATCTGAAGCTTTCTTT.

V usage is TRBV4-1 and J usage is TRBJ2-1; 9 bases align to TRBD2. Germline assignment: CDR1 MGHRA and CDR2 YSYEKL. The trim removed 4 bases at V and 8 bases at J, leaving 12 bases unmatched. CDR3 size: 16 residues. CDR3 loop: CASSLIAGAGLDEQFF. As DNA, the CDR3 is TGCGCCAGCAGCCTAATAGCGGGGGCGGGGTTAGATGAGCAGTTCTTC.

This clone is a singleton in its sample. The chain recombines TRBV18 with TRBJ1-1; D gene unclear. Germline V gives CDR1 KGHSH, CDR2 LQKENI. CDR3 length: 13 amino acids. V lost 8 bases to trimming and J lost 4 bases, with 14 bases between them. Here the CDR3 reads CASATVLTTEAFF. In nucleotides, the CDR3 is TGTGCCAGCGCCACAGTTTTGACCACTGAAGCTTTCTTT.

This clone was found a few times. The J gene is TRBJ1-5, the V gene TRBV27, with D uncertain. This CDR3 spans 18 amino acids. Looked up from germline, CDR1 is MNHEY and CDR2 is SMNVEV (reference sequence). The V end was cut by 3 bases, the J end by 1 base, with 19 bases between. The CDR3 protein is CASSLSPGRFGSNQPQHF. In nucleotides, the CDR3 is TGTGCCAGCAGTTTGTCGCCAGGCCGCTTTGGGAGCAATCAGCCCCAGCATTTT.

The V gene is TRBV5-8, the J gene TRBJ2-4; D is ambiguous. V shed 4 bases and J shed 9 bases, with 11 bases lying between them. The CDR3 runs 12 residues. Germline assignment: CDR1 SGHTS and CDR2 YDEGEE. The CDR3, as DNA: TGTGCCAGCAGCCCACAAAAAGGCATTCAGTACTTC. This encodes CASSPQKGIQYF.

The CDR3 region is CASRSGTANYGYTF. CDR3 in DNA: TGTGCCAGTAGATCCGGGACAGCTAACTATGGCTACACCTTC. This sequence joins TRBV27 and TRBJ1-2, with 7 bases lining up with TRBD1. The J segment lost 0 bases and the V segment lost 9 bases, leaving 7 bases of the junction unmatched. This CDR3 region has 14 residues. Per germline, CDR1 MNHEY and CDR2 SMNVEV (reference sequence).